Listed here are 27 T cell receptor beta chains from one sample, sequenced in a study of blood T cell repertoires in COVID-19. Some clones are missing from TCRdb's copy, which holds only in-frame ones; the method was immunoSEQ multiplex PCR. Of about 220,000 clones listed, 85% are singletons. The sample taken for sequencing was peripheral blood. The receptors here all came from a woman aged 70-85 years with COVID-19, enrolled during active disease.

This chain connects TRBV7-9 to TRBJ2-1; maybe TRBD2 (5 bases). V lost 4 bases, J lost 2 bases, and 15 bases lay in between. The CDR3 totals 16 residues. CDR1 and CDR2 (germline): SEHNR, FQNEAQ (reference sequence). The CDR3 loop is CASSSLIGGPYNEQFF. The DNA for the CDR3 is TGTGCCAGCAGCTCCCTGATAGGAGGCCCCTACAATGAGCAGTTCTTC.

This chain's CDR3 is CASNPQGTYNSPLHF. The CDR3 DNA reads TGTGCCAGTAATCCCCAGGGAACCTATAATTCACCCCTCCACTTT. This sequence joins TRBV19 and TRBJ1-6; possibly TRBD1 for D (5 bases). This CDR3 contains 15 residues. The germline gives CDR1 LNHDA, CDR2 SQIVND (reference sequence). V shed 7 bases and J shed 2 bases, with 12 bases lying between them.

This clone was picked up a small number of times. The chain has TRBV11-3 and TRBJ2-2, with 7 bases fitting TRBD2. The CDR3 is made up of 17 amino acids. Trimming cost V 0 bases and J 1 base; bases outside gene matches: 5. The germline V gene encodes CDR1 SGHNT and CDR2 YENEEA. The CDR3 protein is CASSLDRGGRNTGELFF. CDR3 sequence (DNA): TGTGCCAGCAGCTTAGATCGTGGCGGGAGGAACACCGGGGAGCTGTTTTTT.

The chain employs TRBV27 and TRBJ1-1; 8 bases fit TRBD1. CDR1 is MNHEY and CDR2 is SMNVEV in the germline V gene (reference sequence). V was clipped by 8 bases and J by 1 base; unmatched bases: 6. This CDR3 has 14 residues. In DNA form, the CDR3 reads TGTGCCAGCCGGACAGGGCCATGGAACACTGAAGCTTTCTTT. This codes for CASRTGPWNTEAFF.

The chain joins TRBV7-3 to TRBJ1-1; TRBD1 matches 9 bases. Germline lookup yields CDR1 SGHTA and CDR2 FQGTGA. This CDR3 has 13 amino acids. The J segment lost 5 bases and the V segment lost 4 bases, leaving 2 bases of the junction unmatched. CDR3 sequence reads: CASSYGQGTEAFF. CDR3 DNA: TGTGCCAGCAGCTACGGACAGGGGACTGAAGCTTTCTTT.

This sequence joins TRBV11-3 and TRBJ1-6, with a possible D match to TRBD1 (6 bases). The germline CDR1 and CDR2 sequences are SGHNT and YENEEA. The CDR3 is 15 residues long. V was clipped by 5 bases and J by 13 bases, with 21 bases between them. CDR3 bases: TGTGCCAGCAGCCCCGAGGGGGGGAGAGAAGCGCCCCTCCACTTT. Amino acids: CASSPEGGREAPLHF.

The chain has TRBV24-1 and TRBJ1-4; tentatively, D is TRBD1 (6 bases). This CDR3 is built from 16 residues. Trimming removed 9 bases from V and 8 bases from J, with 24 bases in between. Germline CDR1 KGHDR, CDR2 SFDVKD. CDR3 bases: TGTGCCACCCCGGTATTTAGGCGGGCAGGGGACGAAAAACTGTTTTTT. Translation: CATPVFRRAGDEKLFF.

As DNA, the CDR3 is TGTGCCAGCAGCTCCCGGACAGGCTCTGGAAACACCATATATTTT. Amino acid sequence: CASSSRTGSGNTIYF. The chain recombines TRBV9 with TRBJ1-3; TRBD1 matches at 7 bases. Germline V gives CDR1 SGDLS, CDR2 YYNGEE. V lost 4 bases, J lost 0 bases, and 4 bases stayed unmatched. The CDR3 length is 15 residues. The full variable domain, with the rest looked up from reference TRBV9 and TRBJ1-3, is DSGVTQTPKHLITATGQRVTLRCSPRSGDLSVYWYQQSLDQGLQFLIQYYNGEERAKGNILERFSAQQFPDLHSELNLSSLELGDSALYFCASSSRTGSGNTIYFGEGSWLTVV.

Only one count was recorded for this clone. This sequence joins TRBV20-1 and TRBJ2-7; D ambiguous. The germline gives CDR1 DFQATT, CDR2 SNEGSKA (reference sequence). CDR3 length: 17 amino acids. Trimming left V 3 bases short and J 3 bases short, with 24 bases between. The CDR3 region is CSASAGRRVSVGYEQYF. The CDR3 bases are TGCAGTGCTAGTGCTGGTAGAAGAGTTTCTGTCGGCTACGAGCAGTACTTC.

The chain couples TRBV6-2 or TRBV6-3 to TRBJ2-7, with 12 positions matching TRBD2. The CDR3 sequence is 15 residues long. With V trimmed by 5 bases and J by 2 bases, 4 bases remained unmatched. Germline lookup yields CDR1 MNHEY and CDR2 SVGEGT. CDR3 bases: TGTGCCAGCAGTCAGACTAGCGGGAGCCCCTACGAGCAGTACTTC. Its protein is CASSQTSGSPYEQYF.

CDR3 region: CAISEPRRNTEAFF. In DNA, the CDR3 is TGTGCCATCAGTGAGCCCAGGCGGAACACTGAAGCTTTCTTT. The chain couples TRBV10-3 to TRBJ1-1; D uncertain. The V end lost 2 bases, the J end lost 1 base, and 8 bases lay between the germline ends. The CDR3 has 14 residues. Germline V gene data show CDR1 as ENHRY and CDR2 as SYGVKD.

A word on this clone: At one boundary the junction diverges from the germline segment, which might be a read error. The V and J genes are TRBV27 and TRBJ2-3, with D possibly being TRBD1 (6 bases). Germline V gene data show CDR1 as MNHEY and CDR2 as SMNVEV (reference sequence). This CDR3 has 14 amino acids. The CDR3 protein is CASSLHRATATQYF. CDR3 nucleotide sequence: TGTGCCAGCAGTTTACACAGGGCAACAGCTACGCAGTATTTT.

CDR3 DNA sequence: TGTGCCAGCACCCCTAGGGGGCGAACTGAAGCTTTCTTT. This encodes CASTPRGRTEAFF. The V call is TRBV6-5, the J call TRBJ1-1, with 7 nucleotides matching TRBD1. This CDR3 is 13 amino acids long. Germline trimming cut 7 bases from V and 5 bases from J; bases unmatched to any gene: 7. CDR1 is MNHEY, CDR2 SVGAGI, per germline.

CDR3 loop: CASSSDSRNSPLHF. CDR3 sequence (DNA): TGCGCCAGCAGTTCAGACAGCCGTAATTCACCCCTCCACTTT. The V call is TRBV5-1, the J call TRBJ1-6, with D maybe TRBD1 (5 bases). The V end was cut by 5 bases, the J end by 6 bases, with 12 bases between. This CDR3 contains 14 residues. The germline V gene encodes CDR1 SGHRS and CDR2 YFSETQ.

The J gene is TRBJ2-3, the V gene TRBV14; no clear D. The CDR3 contains 15 residues. CDR1 and CDR2 from the germline V gene are SGHDN and FVKESK. The V end was cut by 4 bases, the J end by 2 bases, with 13 bases between. The CDR3 region is CASSPSLRFTDTQYF. DNA of the CDR3: TGTGCCAGCAGCCCCTCTCTGAGATTCACAGATACGCAGTATTTT.

In this sample, this clone turned up once. The chain combines TRBV9 with TRBJ2-7; 7 bases map to TRBD2. The J segment lost 2 bases and the V segment lost 0 bases, leaving 2 bases of the junction unmatched. From germline, CDR1 is SGDLS and CDR2 YYNGEE. The CDR3 length is 14 residues. CDR3 region: CASSVGGGAYEQYF. Written as DNA, the CDR3 is TGTGCCAGCAGCGTAGGGGGAGGGGCCTACGAGCAGTACTTC.

Notes on this clone: The same CDR3 also results from other DNA sequences found in this sample. This rearrangement joins TRBV6-5 to TRBJ2-5, with D tentatively TRBD1 (5 bases). V was shortened by 0 bases and J by 2 bases, with 10 bases between the two germline ends. This CDR3 is 15 amino acids long. Germline values: CDR1 MNHEY, CDR2 SVGAGI. The CDR3 here is CASSYSLAGQETQYF. In DNA form, the CDR3 reads TGTGCCAGCAGTTACTCGCTCGCAGGGCAAGAGACCCAGTACTTC.

This rearrangement joins TRBV6-4 to TRBJ1-2; 8 bases agree with TRBD1. Per the germline V gene, CDR1 is MRHNA and CDR2 is SNTAGT. The CDR3 extends over 17 amino acids. Trimming at V came to 3 bases and at J to 5 bases, leaving 14 bases not matched to a gene. The CDR3 reads CASSEDPPEQGGYGYTF. The CDR3 nucleotides read TGTGCCAGCAGTGAGGATCCCCCGGAACAGGGGGGATATGGCTACACCTTC.

This clone was observed a few times. The rearrangement joins TRBV3-1 (or the pseudogene TRBV3-2) to TRBJ2-1; 9 bases align to TRBD2. V shed 4 bases, J shed 6 bases, and the junction held 7 bases outside the gene matches. The V gene's germline CDR1 is LGHDT and CDR2 YNNKEL (reference sequence). The CDR3 is 15 amino acids. CDR3 region: CASSPLVRGGNEQFF. The CDR3 DNA sequence: TGTGCCAGCAGCCCGCTCGTGCGGGGGGGCAATGAGCAGTTCTTC.

This chain connects TRBV2 to TRBJ2-2; 8 bases agree with TRBD1. The V gene end was trimmed by 3 bases and the J gene end by 5 bases; junction bases not matched to a gene: 11. CDR3 length: 17 amino acids. The V gene's germline CDR1 is SNHLY and CDR2 FYNNEI. CDR3 sequence: CASSDGRGPSLTGELFF. The CDR3 region has the DNA TGTGCCAGCAGTGACGGCAGGGGGCCGTCTCTGACCGGGGAGCTGTTTTTT.

The V call is TRBV15, the J call TRBJ2-7; D may be TRBD1 (7 bases). This CDR3 is 15 amino acids long. Trimming left V 1 base short and J 2 bases short, with 12 bases between. CDR1 is LNHNV and CDR2 is YYDKDF in the germline V gene (reference sequence). For the CDR3, the DNA is TGTGCCACCAGCAGAGCTTCAGGGGGGACCTACGAGCAGTACTTC. This translates into CATSRASGGTYEQYF.

V and J are TRBV5-4 and TRBJ2-5; TRBD2 is a possible D gene (6 bases). This CDR3 contains 14 residues. In germline, CDR1 is SGHNT, CDR2 YYREEE (reference sequence). Trimming cost V 0 bases and J 5 bases, with 11 bases left between them. The CDR3 nucleotides read TGTGCCAGCAGCTTGGATGGGGCGGGGGAGACCCAGTACTTC. Translation gives CASSLDGAGETQYF. Looking up the rest from reference TRBV5-4 and TRBJ2-5 gives the full variable domain: ETGVTQSPTHLIKTRGQQVTLRCSSQSGHNTVSWYQQALGQGPQFIFQYYREEENGRGNFPPRFSGLQFPNYSSELNVNALELDDSALYLCASSLDGAGETQYFGPGTRLLVL.

This clone was detected a few times. Other DNA sequences of this sample code for an identical CDR3. The V call is TRBV9, the J call TRBJ1-4, with 10 bases matching TRBD1. Trimming at V came to 4 bases and at J to 8 bases, leaving 5 bases not matched to a gene. The CDR3 is 14 residues long. Germline CDR1 SGDLS, CDR2 YYNGEE. This CDR3 is CASSPGQGLEKLFF. Written as DNA, the CDR3 is TGTGCCAGCAGCCCGGGACAGGGGTTAGAAAAACTGTTTTTT.

The chain has TRBV29-1 and TRBJ1-2; TRBD1 is a possible D gene (6 bases). The CDR3 is 13 amino acids. Germline values: CDR1 SQVTM, CDR2 ANQGSEA. V was clipped by 6 bases and J by 7 bases, with 18 bases between them. CDR3 DNA sequence: TGCAGCGTCGCTCCGGGACAATGGGGTGGCTACACCTTC. Its protein product is CSVAPGQWGGYTF.

This chain connects TRBV9 to TRBJ2-3; tentative D call: TRBD2 (6 bases). This CDR3 contains 16 residues. Trimming cost V 4 bases and J 3 bases, with 18 bases left between them. The V gene's germline CDR1 is SGDLS and CDR2 YYNGEE. CDR3 protein: CASSWSSGSETDTQYF. Written as DNA, the CDR3 is TGTGCCAGCAGCTGGTCGAGCGGGTCTGAGACAGATACGCAGTATTTT.

The rearrangement links TRBV27 to TRBJ2-7; perhaps TRBD1 as D (6 bases). The CDR3 length is 14 residues. The ends were cut back, 8 bases at V and 0 bases at J, with 14 bases in the middle. CDR1 MNHEY and CDR2 SMNVEV come from the germline V gene (reference sequence). CDR3 DNA: TGTGCCAGCCGGGCTCGGGACAACTCCTACGAGCAGTACTTC. Amino acid sequence: CASRARDNSYEQYF.

This chain connects TRBV7-3 to TRBJ2-3; the match to TRBD2 covers 7 bases. The length of the CDR3 is 17 residues. Trimming at V came to 1 base and at J to 4 bases, leaving 11 bases not matched to a gene. Germline V gene data show CDR1 as SGHTA and CDR2 as FQGTGA. The CDR3 DNA reads as TGTGCCAGCAGCTTAATGGGGGGACTAACTGGGGCAGATACGCAGTATTTT. The encoded protein is CASSLMGGLTGADTQYF.